This T cell receptor beta chain was sequenced for a study of shared clonotypes between healthy human individuals. Regarding the study as a whole: Shared across a few donors were around 5% of the naive CD4 clonotypes. Only blood underwent sampling, and tissue repertoires likely differ.

Concerning this clone itself: Its cognate antigen is unknown. Distinct nucleotide sequences in the sample also encode this CDR3.

Germline V CDR1 and CDR2: SGHAT, FQNNGV. The CDR3 sequence is 12 residues long. V lost 0 bases and J lost 7, with 6 bases in between. Sequencing was at deep level. Original analysis: ImmunoSEQ junction-only sequences lacked quality scores, so their filtering differed. Sequencing used immunoSEQ multiplex PCR; TCRdb keeps in-frame clones, though not all of them. D and trimming come from the DNA, and the V and J calls and clone size come from that table. The table has millions of clones, around nine tenths seen once. The sequencing input was naive CD4+ T cells sorted from blood. Regarding subset: CD45RA+ positively selected. This receptor was identified in a man aged 18 to 30 in good health. This rearrangement joins TRBV11-2 to TRBJ2-5; a possible D gene is TRBD2 (5 bases). The CDR3 reads CASSLDRGTQYF. As DNA, the CDR3 is TGTGCCAGCAGCTTAGACCGGGGGACCCAGTACTTC.